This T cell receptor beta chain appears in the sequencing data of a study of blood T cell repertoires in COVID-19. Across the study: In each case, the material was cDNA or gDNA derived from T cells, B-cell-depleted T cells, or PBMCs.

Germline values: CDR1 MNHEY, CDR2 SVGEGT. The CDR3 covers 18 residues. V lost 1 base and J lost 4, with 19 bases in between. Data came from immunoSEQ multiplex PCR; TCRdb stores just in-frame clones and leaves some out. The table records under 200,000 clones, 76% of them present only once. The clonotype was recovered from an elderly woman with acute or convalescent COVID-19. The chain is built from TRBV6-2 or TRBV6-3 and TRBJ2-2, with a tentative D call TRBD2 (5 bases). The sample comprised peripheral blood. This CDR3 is CASSYFVGSGRGTGELFF. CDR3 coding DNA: TGTGCCAGCAGTTACTTTGTGGGGAGCGGACGCGGCACCGGGGAGCTGTTTTTT.